This T cell receptor beta chain was observed in a study of PD-1 blockade in classical Hodgkin lymphoma. The overall study: The study gave patients nivolumab 3 mg/kg intravenously every 2 weeks. Whole-study results and caveats: The authors have not defined what causes the repertoire differences, possibly disease activity or prior therapy.

Worth noting for this clone: Its antigen is not identified.

Germline-derived CDR1 and CDR2 are SGDLS and YYNGEE. Unmatched junction bases numbered 17, after V lost 4 bases and J lost 6 bases. The CDR3 runs to 17 residues. Here immunoSEQ multiplex PCR was the method, and the copy in TCRdb shows in-frame clones only, minus some. The data hold 80,000 to 95,000 clones, with 83% observed a single time. Indicated time point: cycle 4 day 1 (C4D1), after 6 weeks of nivolumab. Each patient's relapse followed autologous stem cell transplantation, and brentuximab vedotin exposure varied. V gene TRBV9 combines with J gene TRBJ2-3, with 7 bases lining up with TRBD2. The starting material was peripheral blood mononuclear cells (PBMCs), obtained before the fourth cycle of nivolumab. The receptor's source is a human donor with classical Hodgkin lymphoma. The chain's CDR3 is CASSPLLGGLTWDTQYF. CDR3 DNA sequence: TGTGCCAGCAGCCCCCTTCTGGGAGGGCTTACTTGGGATACGCAGTATTTT.